This T cell receptor beta chain was retrieved from a study of Ad26.COV2.S vaccination and SARS-CoV-2 variants. Study-wide results and caveats: Total responses of T cells may have been underestimated by the analyses of TCR breadth and depth. It was reported that spike-specific CD8+ and CD4+ T cell responses were substantially broad after vaccination.

Indicated treatment: roughly 20 received Ad26.COV2.S at low or high dose, single or two shots; 5 received placebo; per-sample allocation not given. Collection of the samples took place on day 63 after the first injection of vaccine or placebo. Repertoires were generated with immunoSEQ multiplex PCR, while TCRdb's copy carries only in-frame clones and drops some. Of around 250,000 clones listed, roughly nine tenths are singletons. Regarding this clone: Antigen specificity is unknown.

The CDR3 has 16 residues. V shed 3 bases and J 8 bases; nucleotides not matched to a gene: 15. Germline CDR1 is MNHEY and CDR2 is SMNVEV (reference sequence). This TCR was recovered from a person between 18 and 65 years old who received the Ad26.COV2.S COVID-19 vaccine or a placebo. The chain combines TRBV27 with TRBJ1-1, with TRBD1 matching 7 bases. This material consisted of peripheral blood, taken in a trial of Ad26.COV2.S vaccine versus placebo. CDR3 nucleotide sequence: TGTGCCAGCAGTTTGGGTGGGCCTACAGGGGTAGTGGAAGCTTTCTTT. Its protein is CASSLGGPTGVVEAFF.